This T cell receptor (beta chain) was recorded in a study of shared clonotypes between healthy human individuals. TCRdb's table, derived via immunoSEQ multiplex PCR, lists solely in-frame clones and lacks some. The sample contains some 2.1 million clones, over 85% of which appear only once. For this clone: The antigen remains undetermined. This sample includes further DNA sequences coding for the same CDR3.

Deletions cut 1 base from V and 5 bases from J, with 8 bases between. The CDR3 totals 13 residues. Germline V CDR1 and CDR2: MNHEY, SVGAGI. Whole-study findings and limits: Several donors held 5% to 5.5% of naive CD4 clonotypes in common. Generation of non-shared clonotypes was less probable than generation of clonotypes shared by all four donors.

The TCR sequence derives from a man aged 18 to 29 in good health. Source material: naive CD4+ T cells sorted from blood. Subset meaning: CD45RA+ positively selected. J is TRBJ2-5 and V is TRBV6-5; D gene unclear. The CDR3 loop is CASSYWGWETQYF. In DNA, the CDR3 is TGTGCCAGCAGTTACTGGGGATGGGAGACCCAGTACTTC.